These 20 T cell receptor beta chains came from one sample sequenced in a study of blood T cells in healthy people across ages. Alongside a J-beta primer mix, a sample-barcoded 5' primer served in a second PCR lasting about 7 to 11 cycles. From the 5' RACE reads, TCRdb called clonotypes with MiXCR, one entry per CDR3 protein. The sample holds about 640,000 distinct CDR3 sequences; 58% are singletons and the top ten take 30% to 45%. The sample was blood. These receptors all come from a man aged 60-69 years in good health.

This chain connects TRBV3-1 to TRBJ2-1; 8 bases match TRBD2. The CDR3 is made up of 18 amino acids. Losses at the gene ends were 0 bases for V and 0 bases for J; bases not matched to a gene: 7. Germline CDR1 and CDR2: LGHDT and YNNKEL (reference sequence). CDR3 nucleotide sequence: TGTGCCAGCAGCCAAGATTACGGGGGGGCAGCCTCCTACAATGAGCAGTTCTTC. This gives the protein CASSQDYGGAASYNEQFF.

This clonotype has only a few counts. The rearrangement joins TRBV29-1 to TRBJ1-2, with D maybe TRBD1 (5 bases). The CDR3 spans 12 residues. Deletions cut 4 bases from V and 7 bases from J, with 13 bases between. Germline assignment: CDR1 SQVTM and CDR2 ANQGSEA. CDR3: CSVGSGRSGYTF. The CDR3 DNA is TGCAGCGTTGGGTCAGGGAGAAGTGGCTACACCTTC.

In this sample, this clonotype turned up a few times. CDR3 DNA sequence: TGTGCCAGCAAAAAAGGGAGCTCCTACGAGCAGTACTTC. Its translation: CASKKGSSYEQYF. The chain recombines TRBV7-2 with TRBJ2-7; TRBD2 might be the D (5 bases). Germline-derived CDR1 and CDR2 are SGHTA and FQGNSA. V shed 7 bases and J shed 0 bases, with 10 bases lying between them. The CDR3 has 13 residues.

This chain uses TRBV12-3 or TRBV12-4 with TRBJ2-3; D gene uncertain. The CDR3 is 14 residues long. The V and J ends lost 3 bases and 13 bases respectively, with 20 bases between them. The CDR3: CASSFRVAGDAEYF. The DNA of the CDR3 is TGTGCCAGCAGTTTTAGAGTGGCCGGAGATGCGGAGTATTTT.

The chain couples TRBV2 to TRBJ2-3, with TRBD1 matching over 9 bases. The germline V gene encodes CDR1 SNHLY and CDR2 FYNNEI. V dropped 1 base and J dropped 9; count of bases not matched to a gene: 5. This CDR3 comprises 14 residues. The CDR3 region has the DNA TGTGCCAGCAGTGAAGGGAGACAGGGGGGGACGCAGTATTTT. Protein product: CASSEGRQGGTQYF.

CDR3 bases: TGTGCCAGCAGTTACTCAGGTAGCCGGAACAATGAGCAGTACTTC. This translates into CASSYSGSRNNEQYF. This rearrangement joins TRBV6-2 or TRBV6-3 to TRBJ2-1; D unresolved. The J call could be wrong; TRBJ2-7 is a better fit for the DNA end. Germline CDR1 and CDR2: MNHEY and SVGEGT. The CDR3 consists of 15 residues.

The rearrangement links TRBV14 to TRBJ2-3; D unresolved. Trimming removed 1 base from V and 0 bases from J, with 8 bases in between. This CDR3 is built from 15 residues. CDR1 is SGHDN and CDR2 is FVKESK in the germline V gene. CDR3 sequence: CASSQALVSTDTQYF. In DNA form, the CDR3 reads TGTGCCAGCAGCCAAGCCCTAGTAAGCACAGATACGCAGTATTTT.

In this sample, this clonotype turned up a few times. CDR3 protein: CASSLGGGIYGYTF. CDR3 coding DNA: TGTGCCAGCAGCCTCGGCGGGGGAATCTATGGCTACACCTTC. The chain carries TRBV27 and TRBJ1-2; D may be TRBD1 (5 bases). This CDR3 comprises 14 residues. The V gene's germline CDR1 is MNHEY and CDR2 SMNVEV (reference sequence). V shed 6 bases and J shed 4 bases, with 15 bases lying between them.

J is TRBJ2-5 and V is TRBV18; D unclear. From germline, CDR1 is KGHSH and CDR2 LQKENI. The CDR3 is 14 residues long. V was trimmed by 0 bases and J by 4 bases, leaving 9 bases between them. In DNA, the CDR3 is TGTGCCAGCTCACCACCAAACAATGGAGAGACCCAGTACTTC. Its protein is CASSPPNNGETQYF.

The chain carries TRBV10-3 and TRBJ1-1; tentatively, D is TRBD1 (5 bases). The CDR3 sequence is 13 residues long. The V gene lost 4 bases and the J gene lost 1 base, with 7 bases spanning the gap. CDR1 is ENHRY and CDR2 is SYGVKD in the germline V gene. The CDR3 here is CAISGQSNTEAFF. CDR3 sequence (DNA): TGTGCCATCAGTGGACAGTCGAACACTGAAGCTTTCTTT.

In this sample, this clonotype turned up a few times. Its ends do not fully match the called genes, so a read error is possible. The chain combines TRBV29-1 with TRBJ2-2, with a tentative D call TRBD1 (7 bases). This CDR3 contains 15 residues. Germline V gene sequence: CDR1 SQVTM, CDR2 ANQGSEA. The DNA of the CDR3 is TGTAGCGTTGGAGGGCAGGGGGCGAACACCGGGGAGCTGTTTTTT. Translation: CSVGGQGANTGELFF.

V is TRBV3-1 and J is TRBJ2-7; tentatively, D is TRBD1 (6 bases). The CDR3 is made up of 18 amino acids. The V end lost 4 bases, the J end lost 3 bases, and 25 bases lay between the germline ends. Germline values: CDR1 LGHDT, CDR2 YNNKEL (reference sequence). The CDR3 sequence is CASSPDPGQLDPYYEQYF. In DNA, the CDR3 is TGTGCCAGCAGCCCCGACCCGGGACAACTAGATCCCTACTACGAGCAGTACTTC.

The chain uses TRBV6-6 and TRBJ2-1; D is perhaps TRBD1 (7 bases). Germline CDR1 MNHNY, CDR2 SVGAGI (reference sequence). The length of the CDR3 is 16 residues. Trimming removed 6 bases from V and 7 bases from J, with 22 bases in between. CDR3 sequence: CASSQQAAGGSNEQFF. As DNA, the CDR3 is TGTGCCAGCAGCCAGCAGGCGGCAGGGGGGTCAAATGAGCAGTTCTTC.

This chain links TRBV18 with TRBJ1-5; TRBD1 aligns across 8 bases. Germline V lookup: CDR1 KGHSH, CDR2 LQKENI. J lost 4 bases, V lost 3 bases, and 5 bases had no gene match. CDR3 length equals 15 residues. The CDR3 DNA follows: TGTGCCAGCTCACCTGGGGACAGGCGAAATCAGCCCCAGCATTTT. It encodes CASSPGDRRNQPQHF.

The gene calls are TRBV5-1 and TRBJ2-1; 10 nucleotides agree with TRBD2. The CDR3 contains 18 residues. CDR1 SGHRS and CDR2 YFSETQ come from the germline V gene. V shed 2 bases and J 2 bases; nucleotides not matched to a gene: 10. Written as DNA, the CDR3 is TGCGCCAGCAGCTTTTTGAGTAGCGGGGGGTTAGCCTACAATGAGCAGTTCTTC. Encoded protein: CASSFLSSGGLAYNEQFF.

This clonotype was observed many times. The rearrangement uses TRBV7-9 and TRBJ2-1; maybe TRBD2 (5 bases). The ends were cut back, 5 bases at V and 7 bases at J, with 9 bases in the middle. Germline V CDR1 and CDR2: SEHNR, FQNEAQ (reference sequence). The CDR3 totals 12 residues. CDR3 sequence: CASSVSGNEQFF. The DNA for the CDR3 is TGTGCCAGCAGCGTGTCGGGAAATGAGCAGTTCTTC.

V is TRBV18 and J is TRBJ2-7, with TRBD1 matching over 12 bases. The last part of the DNA fits TRBJ2-5 better; the J call may be wrong. The CDR3 covers 16 residues. Germline values: CDR1 KGHSH, CDR2 LQKENI. As DNA, the CDR3 is TGTGCCAGCTCACCACTGGGACAGGGGGCACAAGAGACCCAGTACTTC. Its protein is CASSPLGQGAQETQYF.

The table lists this clonotype with a few counts. V gene TRBV29-1 combines with J gene TRBJ2-4, with unresolved D. V was pared by 4 bases and J by 9 bases, with 10 bases between. The CDR3 is 11 residues long. Germline V gene data show CDR1 as SQVTM and CDR2 as ANQGSEA. The CDR3 coding sequence is TGCAGCGTTGGAAGGGAAGGCATTCAGTACTTC. This translates into CSVGREGIQYF.

This clonotype was seen a few times. V gene TRBV7-9 combines with J gene TRBJ2-5; unclear D gene. The CDR3 is 13 amino acids. CDR1 is SEHNR, CDR2 FQNEAQ, per germline (reference sequence). Trimming removed 4 bases from V and 2 bases from J, with 8 bases in between. CDR3 residues: CASSSTPQETQYF. Written as DNA, the CDR3 is TGTGCCAGCAGCTCGACACCTCAAGAGACCCAGTACTTC. Using reference TRBV7-9 and TRBJ2-5 for the parts outside the CDR3, the full variable domain is DTGVSQNPRHKITKRGQNVTFRCDPISEHNRLYWYRQTLGQGPEFLTYFQNEAQLEKSRLLSDRFSAERPKGSFSTLEIQRTEQGDSAMYLCASSSTPQETQYFGPGTRLLVL.

This chain links TRBV24-1 with TRBJ2-3; possible D gene TRBD2, 5 bases. Germline V gives CDR1 KGHDR, CDR2 SFDVKD. Trimming left V 3 bases short and J 5 bases short, with 20 bases between. There are 17 residues in the CDR3. CDR3 sequence reads: CATSDRLAGDSRDTQYF. DNA of the CDR3: TGTGCCACCAGTGATCGGCTTGCGGGTGACTCCCGAGATACGCAGTATTTT.